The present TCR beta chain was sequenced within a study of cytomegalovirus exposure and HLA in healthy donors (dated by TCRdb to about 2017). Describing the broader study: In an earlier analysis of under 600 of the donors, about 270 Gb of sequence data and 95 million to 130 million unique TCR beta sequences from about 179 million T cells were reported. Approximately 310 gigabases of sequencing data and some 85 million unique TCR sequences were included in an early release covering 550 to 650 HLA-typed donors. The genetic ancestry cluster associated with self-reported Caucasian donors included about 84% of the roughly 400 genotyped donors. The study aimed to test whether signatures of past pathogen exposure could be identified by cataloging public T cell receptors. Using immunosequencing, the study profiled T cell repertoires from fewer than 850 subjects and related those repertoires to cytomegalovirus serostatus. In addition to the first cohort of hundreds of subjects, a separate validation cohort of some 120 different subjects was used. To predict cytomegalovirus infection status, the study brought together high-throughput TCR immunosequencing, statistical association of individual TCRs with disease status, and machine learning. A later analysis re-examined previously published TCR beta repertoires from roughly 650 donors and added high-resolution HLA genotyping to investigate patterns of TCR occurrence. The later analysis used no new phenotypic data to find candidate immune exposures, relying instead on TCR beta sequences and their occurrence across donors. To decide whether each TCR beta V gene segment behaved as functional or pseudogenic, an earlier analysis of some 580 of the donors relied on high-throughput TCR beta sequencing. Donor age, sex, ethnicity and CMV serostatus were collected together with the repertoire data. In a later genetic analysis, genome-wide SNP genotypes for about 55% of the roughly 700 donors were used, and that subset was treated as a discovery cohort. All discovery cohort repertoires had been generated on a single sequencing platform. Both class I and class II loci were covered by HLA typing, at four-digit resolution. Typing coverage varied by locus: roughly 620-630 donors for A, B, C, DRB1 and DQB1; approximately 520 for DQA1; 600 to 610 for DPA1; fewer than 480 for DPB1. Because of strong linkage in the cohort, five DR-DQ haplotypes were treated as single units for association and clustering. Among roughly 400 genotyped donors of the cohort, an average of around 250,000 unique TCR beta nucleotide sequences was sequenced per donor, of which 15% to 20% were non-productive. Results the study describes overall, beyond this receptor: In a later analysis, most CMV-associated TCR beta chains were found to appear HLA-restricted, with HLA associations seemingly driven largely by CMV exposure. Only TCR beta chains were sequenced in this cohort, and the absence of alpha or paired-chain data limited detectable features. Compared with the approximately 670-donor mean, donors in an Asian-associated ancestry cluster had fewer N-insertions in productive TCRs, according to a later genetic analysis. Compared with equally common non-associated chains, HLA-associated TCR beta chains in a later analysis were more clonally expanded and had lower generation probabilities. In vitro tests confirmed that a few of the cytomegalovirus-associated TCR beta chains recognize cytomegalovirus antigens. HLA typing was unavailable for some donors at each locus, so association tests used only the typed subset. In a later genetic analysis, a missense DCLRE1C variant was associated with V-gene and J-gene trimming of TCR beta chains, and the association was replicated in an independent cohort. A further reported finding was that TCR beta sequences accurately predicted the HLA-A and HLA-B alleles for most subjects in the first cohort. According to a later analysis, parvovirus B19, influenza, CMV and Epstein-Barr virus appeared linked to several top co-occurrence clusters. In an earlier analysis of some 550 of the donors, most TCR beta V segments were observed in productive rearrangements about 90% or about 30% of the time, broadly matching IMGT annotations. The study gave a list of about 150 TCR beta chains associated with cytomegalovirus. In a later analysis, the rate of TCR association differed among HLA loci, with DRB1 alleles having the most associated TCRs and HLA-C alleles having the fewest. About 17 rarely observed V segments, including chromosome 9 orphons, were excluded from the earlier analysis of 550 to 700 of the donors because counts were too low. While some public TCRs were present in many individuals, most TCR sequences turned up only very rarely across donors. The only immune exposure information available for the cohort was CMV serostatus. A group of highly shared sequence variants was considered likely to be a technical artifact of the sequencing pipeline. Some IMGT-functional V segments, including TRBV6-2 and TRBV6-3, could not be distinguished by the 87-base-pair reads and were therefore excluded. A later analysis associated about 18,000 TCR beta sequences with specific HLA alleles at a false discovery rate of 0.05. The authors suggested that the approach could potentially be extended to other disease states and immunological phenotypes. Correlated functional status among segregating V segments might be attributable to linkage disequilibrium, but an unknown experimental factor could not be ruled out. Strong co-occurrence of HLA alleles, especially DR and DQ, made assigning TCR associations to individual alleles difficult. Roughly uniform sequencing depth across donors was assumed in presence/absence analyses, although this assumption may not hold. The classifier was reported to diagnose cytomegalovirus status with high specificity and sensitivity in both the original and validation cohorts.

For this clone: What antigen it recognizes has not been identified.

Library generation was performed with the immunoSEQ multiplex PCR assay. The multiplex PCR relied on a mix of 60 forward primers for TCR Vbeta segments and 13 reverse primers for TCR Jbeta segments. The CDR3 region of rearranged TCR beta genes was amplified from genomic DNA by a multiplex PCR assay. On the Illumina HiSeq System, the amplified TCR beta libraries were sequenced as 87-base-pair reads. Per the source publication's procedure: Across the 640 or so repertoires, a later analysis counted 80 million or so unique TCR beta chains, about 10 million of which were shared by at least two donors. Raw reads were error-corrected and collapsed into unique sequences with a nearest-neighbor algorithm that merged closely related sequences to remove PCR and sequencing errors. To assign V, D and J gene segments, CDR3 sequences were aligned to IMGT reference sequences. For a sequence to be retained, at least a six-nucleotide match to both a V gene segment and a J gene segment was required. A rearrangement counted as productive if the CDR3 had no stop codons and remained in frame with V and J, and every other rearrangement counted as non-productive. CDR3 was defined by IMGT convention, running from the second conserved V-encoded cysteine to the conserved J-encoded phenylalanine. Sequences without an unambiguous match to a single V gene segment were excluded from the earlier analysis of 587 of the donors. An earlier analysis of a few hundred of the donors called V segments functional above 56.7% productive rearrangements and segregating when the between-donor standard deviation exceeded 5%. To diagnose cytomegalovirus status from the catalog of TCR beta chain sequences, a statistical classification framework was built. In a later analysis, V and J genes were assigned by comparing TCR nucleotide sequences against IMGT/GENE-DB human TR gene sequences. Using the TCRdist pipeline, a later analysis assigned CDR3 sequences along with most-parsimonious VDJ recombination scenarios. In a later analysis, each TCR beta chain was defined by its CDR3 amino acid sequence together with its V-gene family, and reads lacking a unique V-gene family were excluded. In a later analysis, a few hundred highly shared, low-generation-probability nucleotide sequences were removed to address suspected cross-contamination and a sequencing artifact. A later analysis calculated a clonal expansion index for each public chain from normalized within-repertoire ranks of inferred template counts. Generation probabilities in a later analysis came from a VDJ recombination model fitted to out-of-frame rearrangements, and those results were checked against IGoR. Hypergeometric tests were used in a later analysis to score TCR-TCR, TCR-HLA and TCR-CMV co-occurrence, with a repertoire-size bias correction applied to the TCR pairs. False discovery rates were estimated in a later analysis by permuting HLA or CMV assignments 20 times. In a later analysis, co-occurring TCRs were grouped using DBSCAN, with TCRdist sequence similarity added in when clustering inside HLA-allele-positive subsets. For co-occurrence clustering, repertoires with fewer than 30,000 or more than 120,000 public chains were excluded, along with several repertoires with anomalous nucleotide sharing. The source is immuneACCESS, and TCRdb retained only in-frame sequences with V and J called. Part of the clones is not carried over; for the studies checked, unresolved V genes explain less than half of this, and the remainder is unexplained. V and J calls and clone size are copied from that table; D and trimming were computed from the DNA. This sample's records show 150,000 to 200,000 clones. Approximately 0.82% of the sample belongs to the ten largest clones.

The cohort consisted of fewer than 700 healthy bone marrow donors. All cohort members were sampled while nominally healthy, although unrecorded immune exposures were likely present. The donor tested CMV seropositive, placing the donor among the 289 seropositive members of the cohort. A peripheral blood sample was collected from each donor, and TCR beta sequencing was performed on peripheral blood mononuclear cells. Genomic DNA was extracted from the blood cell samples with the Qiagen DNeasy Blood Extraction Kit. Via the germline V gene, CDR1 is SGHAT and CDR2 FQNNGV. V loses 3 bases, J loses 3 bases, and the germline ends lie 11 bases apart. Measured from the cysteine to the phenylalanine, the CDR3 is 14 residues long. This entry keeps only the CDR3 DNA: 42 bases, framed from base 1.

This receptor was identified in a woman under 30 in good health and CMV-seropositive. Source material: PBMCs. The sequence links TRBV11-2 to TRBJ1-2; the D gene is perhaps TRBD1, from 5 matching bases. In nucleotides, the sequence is TGTGCCAGCAGCTTTCAACGGGACTACTATGGCTACACCTTC. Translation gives CASSFQRDYYGYTF.